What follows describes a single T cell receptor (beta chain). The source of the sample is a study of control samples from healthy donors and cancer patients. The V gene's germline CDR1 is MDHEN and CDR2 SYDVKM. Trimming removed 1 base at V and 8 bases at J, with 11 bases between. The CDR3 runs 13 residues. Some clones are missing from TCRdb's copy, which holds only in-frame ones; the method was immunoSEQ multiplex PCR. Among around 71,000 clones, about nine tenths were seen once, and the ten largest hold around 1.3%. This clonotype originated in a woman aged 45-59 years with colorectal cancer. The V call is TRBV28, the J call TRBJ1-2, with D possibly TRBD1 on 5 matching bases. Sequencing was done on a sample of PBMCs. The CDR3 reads CASSLSGFYGYTF. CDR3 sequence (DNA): TGTGCCAGCAGTTTATCAGGGTTCTACGGCTACACCTTC.